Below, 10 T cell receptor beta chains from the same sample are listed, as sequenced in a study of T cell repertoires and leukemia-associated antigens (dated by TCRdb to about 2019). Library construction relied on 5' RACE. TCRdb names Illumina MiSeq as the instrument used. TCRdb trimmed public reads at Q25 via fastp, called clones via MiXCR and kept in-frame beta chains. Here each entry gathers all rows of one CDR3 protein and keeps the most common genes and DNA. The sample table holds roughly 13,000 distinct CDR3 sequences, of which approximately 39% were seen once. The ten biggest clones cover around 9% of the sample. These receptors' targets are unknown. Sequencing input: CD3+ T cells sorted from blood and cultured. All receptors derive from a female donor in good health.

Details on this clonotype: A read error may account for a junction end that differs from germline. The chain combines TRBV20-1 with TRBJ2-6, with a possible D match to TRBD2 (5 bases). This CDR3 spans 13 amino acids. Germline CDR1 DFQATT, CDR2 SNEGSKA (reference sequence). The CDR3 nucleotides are TGCAGTGCTCGAACCGGAGGCTTAGTGTTGCTAGCTTTC. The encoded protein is CSARTGGLVLLAF.

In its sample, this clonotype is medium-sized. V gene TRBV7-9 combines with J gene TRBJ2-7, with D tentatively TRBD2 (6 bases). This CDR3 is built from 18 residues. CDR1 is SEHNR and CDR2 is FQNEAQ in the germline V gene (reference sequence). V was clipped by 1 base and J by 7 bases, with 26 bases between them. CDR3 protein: CASSLDPRGFFDFWEQYF. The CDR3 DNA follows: TGTGCCAGCAGCTTAGACCCTCGGGGGTTTTTCGACTTCTGGGAGCAGTACTTC.

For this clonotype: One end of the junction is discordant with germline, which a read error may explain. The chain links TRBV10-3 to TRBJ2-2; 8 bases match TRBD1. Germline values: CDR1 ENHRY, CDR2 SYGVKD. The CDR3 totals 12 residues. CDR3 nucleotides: TGTGACGCCGACAGGGGTGGCGGGGAGTTGTTTTTT. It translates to CDADRGGGELFF.

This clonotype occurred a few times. The CDR3 region has the DNA TGTGCCAGCAGCTTACGCCGGGAAATGGGCGAGCAGTACTTC. It translates to CASSLRREMGEQYF. The rearrangement links TRBV7-8 to TRBJ2-7, with a possible D match to TRBD2 (5 bases). Germline V gene data show CDR1 as SGHVS and CDR2 as FQNEAQ. The CDR3 extends over 14 amino acids. V was shortened by 2 bases and J by 6 bases, with 14 bases between the two germline ends.

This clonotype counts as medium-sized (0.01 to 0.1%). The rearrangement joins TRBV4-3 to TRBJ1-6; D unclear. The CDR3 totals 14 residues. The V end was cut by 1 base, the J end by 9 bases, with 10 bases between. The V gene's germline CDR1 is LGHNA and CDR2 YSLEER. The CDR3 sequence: CASSQARLGSPLHF. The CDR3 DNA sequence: TGCGCCAGCAGCCAAGCGAGATTGGGTTCACCCCTCCACTTT.

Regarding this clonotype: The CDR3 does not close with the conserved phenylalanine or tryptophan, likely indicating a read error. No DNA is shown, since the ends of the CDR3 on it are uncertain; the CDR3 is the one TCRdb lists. CDR3: CATGGAREVGTVYS. The chain recombines TRBV15 with TRBJ1-3. The CDR3 extends over 14 residues, inclusive of both ends. Per the germline V gene, CDR1 is LNHNV and CDR2 is YYDKDF (reference sequence).

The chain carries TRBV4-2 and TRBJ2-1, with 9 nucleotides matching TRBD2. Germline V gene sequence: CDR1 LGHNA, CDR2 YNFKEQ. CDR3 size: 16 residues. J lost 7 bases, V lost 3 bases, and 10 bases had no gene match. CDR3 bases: TGTGCCAGCAGCCAGGATGGCCTAGCGGGGATAAATGAGCAGTTCTTC. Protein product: CASSQDGLAGINEQFF.

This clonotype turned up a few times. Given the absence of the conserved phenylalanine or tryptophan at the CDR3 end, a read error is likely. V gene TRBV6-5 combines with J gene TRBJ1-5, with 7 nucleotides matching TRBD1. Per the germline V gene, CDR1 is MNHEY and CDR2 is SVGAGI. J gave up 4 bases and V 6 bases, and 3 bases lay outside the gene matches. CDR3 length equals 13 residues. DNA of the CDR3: TGTGCCAGCAGACTGACAGGGAATCAGCCCCAGCATCTT. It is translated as CASRLTGNQPQHL.

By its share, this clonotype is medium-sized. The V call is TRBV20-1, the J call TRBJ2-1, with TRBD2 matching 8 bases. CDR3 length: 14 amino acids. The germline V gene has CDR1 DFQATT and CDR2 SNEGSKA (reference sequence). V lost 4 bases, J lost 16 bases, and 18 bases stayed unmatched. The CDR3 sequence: CSATTSGIYNEYFF. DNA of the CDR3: TGCAGTGCTACCACTAGCGGAATATACAATGAGTATTTCTTC.

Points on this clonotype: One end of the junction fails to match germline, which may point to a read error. CDR3 nucleotide sequence: TGTGCCATCGGTGAGTCGAGCGGAGGAACCTACAATGAGCAGTTCTTC. Its translation is CAIGESSGGTYNEQFF. This sequence joins TRBV10-3 and TRBJ2-1, with TRBD2 as a possible D gene (5 bases). The CDR3 runs 16 residues. The V gene's germline CDR1 is ENHRY and CDR2 SYGVKD.